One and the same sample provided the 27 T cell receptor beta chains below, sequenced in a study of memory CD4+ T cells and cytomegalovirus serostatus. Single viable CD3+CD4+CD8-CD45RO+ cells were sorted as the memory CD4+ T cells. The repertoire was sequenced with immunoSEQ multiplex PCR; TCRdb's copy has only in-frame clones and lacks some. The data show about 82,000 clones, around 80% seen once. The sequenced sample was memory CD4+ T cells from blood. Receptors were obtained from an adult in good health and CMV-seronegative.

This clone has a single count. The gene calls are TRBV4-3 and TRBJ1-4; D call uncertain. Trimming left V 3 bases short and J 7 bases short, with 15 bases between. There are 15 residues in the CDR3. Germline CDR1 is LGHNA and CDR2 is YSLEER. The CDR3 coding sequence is TGCGCCAGCAGCCATAGAGCCCCGTTGAGTGAAAAACTGTTTTTT. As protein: CASSHRAPLSEKLFF.

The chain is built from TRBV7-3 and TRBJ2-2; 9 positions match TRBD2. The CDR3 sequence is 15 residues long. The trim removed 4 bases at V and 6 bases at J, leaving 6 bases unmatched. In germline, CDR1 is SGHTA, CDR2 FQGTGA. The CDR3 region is CASSWTSVTPGELFF. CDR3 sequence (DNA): TGTGCCAGCAGCTGGACTAGCGTGACCCCCGGGGAGCTGTTTTTT.

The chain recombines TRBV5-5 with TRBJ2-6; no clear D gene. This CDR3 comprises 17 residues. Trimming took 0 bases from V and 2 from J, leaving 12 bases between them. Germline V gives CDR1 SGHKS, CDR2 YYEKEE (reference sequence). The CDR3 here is CASSLVWVGTGANVLTF. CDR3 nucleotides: TGTGCCAGCAGCTTGGTATGGGTGGGCACTGGGGCCAACGTCCTGACTTTC.

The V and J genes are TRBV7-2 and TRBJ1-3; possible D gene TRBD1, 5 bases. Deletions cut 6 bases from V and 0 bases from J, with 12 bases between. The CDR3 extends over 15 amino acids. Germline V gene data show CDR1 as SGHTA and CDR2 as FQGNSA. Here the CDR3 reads CASRPPGVSGNTIYF. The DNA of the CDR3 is TGTGCCAGCAGGCCCCCGGGGGTCTCTGGAAACACCATATATTTT.

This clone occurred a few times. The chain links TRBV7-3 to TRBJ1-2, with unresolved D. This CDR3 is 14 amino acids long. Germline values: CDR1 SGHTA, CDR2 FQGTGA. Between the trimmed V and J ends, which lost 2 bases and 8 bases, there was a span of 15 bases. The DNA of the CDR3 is TGTGCCAGCAGCTTAGAATATGGTGGGGAGGGCTACACCTTC. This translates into CASSLEYGGEGYTF. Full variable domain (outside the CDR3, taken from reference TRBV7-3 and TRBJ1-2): GAGVSQTPSNKVTEKGKYVELRCDPISGHTALYWYRQSLGQGPEFLIYFQGTGAADDSGLPNDRFFAVRPEGSVSTLKIQRTERGDSAVYLCASSLEYGGEGYTFGSGTRLTVV.

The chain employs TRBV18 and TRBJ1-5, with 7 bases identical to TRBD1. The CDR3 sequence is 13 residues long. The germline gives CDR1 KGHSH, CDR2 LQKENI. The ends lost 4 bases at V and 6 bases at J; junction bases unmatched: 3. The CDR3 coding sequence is TGTGCCAGCTCACAGGGGGCCACTCAGCCCCAGCATTTT. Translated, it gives CASSQGATQPQHF. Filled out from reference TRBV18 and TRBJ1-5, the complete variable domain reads NAGVMQNPRHLVRRRGQEARLRCSPMKGHSHVYWYRQLPEEGLKFMVYLQKENIIDESGMPKERFSAEFPKEGPSILRIQQVVRGDSAAYFCASSQGATQPQHFGDGTRLSIL.

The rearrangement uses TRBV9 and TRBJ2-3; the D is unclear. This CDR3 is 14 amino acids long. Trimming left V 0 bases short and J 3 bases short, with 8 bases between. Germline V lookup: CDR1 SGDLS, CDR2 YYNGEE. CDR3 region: CASSVAHWTDTQYF. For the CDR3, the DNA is TGTGCCAGCAGCGTAGCTCACTGGACAGATACGCAGTATTTT.

The CDR3 sequence is CASSLGGDTGEQFF. The CDR3 DNA is TGTGCCAGCAGCTTAGGGGGCGACACGGGTGAGCAGTTCTTC. The chain couples TRBV7-3 to TRBJ2-1, with a weak D call TRBD1 (6 bases). The CDR3 extends over 14 amino acids. V dropped 2 bases and J dropped 9 bases, with 14 bases sitting between them. Germline lookup yields CDR1 SGHTA and CDR2 FQGTGA.

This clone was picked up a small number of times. CDR3 sequence reads: CASSPGGIRGTGELFF. The DNA of the CDR3 is TGTGCCAGCAGTCCCGGCGGGATTCGTGGCACCGGGGAGCTGTTTTTT. This chain joins TRBV7-2 and TRBJ2-2; tentative D call: TRBD2 (6 bases). V was trimmed by 6 bases and J by 4 bases, leaving 18 bases between them. The germline CDR1 and CDR2 sequences are SGHTA and FQGNSA. The CDR3 extends over 16 amino acids.

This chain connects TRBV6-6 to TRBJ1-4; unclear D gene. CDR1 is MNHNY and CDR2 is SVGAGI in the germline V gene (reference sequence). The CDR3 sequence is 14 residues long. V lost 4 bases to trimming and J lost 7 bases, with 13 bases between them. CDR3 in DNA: TGTGCCAGCAGTTTCGACATGAAGGGTGAAAAACTGTTTTTT. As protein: CASSFDMKGEKLFF.

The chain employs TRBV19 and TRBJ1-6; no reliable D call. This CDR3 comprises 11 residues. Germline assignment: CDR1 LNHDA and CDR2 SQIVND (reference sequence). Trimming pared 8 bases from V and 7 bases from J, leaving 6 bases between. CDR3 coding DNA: TGTGCCAGTGGACCGAATTCACCCCTCCACTTT. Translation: CASGPNSPLHF.

The CDR3 coding sequence is TGTGCCATCAGTGCCGGACAGGGTCGGGTAAAGGGCACCGGGGAGCTGTTTTTT. The encoded protein is CAISAGQGRVKGTGELFF. V gene TRBV10-3 combines with J gene TRBJ2-2, with TRBD1 matching over 8 bases. CDR1 and CDR2 (germline): ENHRY, SYGVKD. The trim removed 4 bases at V and 4 bases at J, leaving 14 bases unmatched. This CDR3 contains 18 residues.

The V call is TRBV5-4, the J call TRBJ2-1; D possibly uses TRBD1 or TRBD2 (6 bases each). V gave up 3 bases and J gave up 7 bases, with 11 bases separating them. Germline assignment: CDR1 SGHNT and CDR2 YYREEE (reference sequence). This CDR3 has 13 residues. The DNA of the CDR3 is TGTGCCAGCAGCTCGGGGGCCGGGAATGAGCAGTTCTTC. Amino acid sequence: CASSSGAGNEQFF.

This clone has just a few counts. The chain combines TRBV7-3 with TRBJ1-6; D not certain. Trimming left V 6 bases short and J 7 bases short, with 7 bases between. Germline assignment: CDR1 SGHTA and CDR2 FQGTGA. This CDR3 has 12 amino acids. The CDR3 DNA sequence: TGTGCCAGCAGGACGAACAATTCACCCCTCCACTTT. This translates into CASRTNNSPLHF.

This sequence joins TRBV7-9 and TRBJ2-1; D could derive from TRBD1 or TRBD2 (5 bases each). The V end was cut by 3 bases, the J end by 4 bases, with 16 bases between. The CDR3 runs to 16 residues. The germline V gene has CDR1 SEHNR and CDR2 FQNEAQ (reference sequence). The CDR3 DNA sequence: TGTGCCAGCAGCTTTGGAGGCCCGGGGCATTACAATGAGCAGTTCTTC. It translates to CASSFGGPGHYNEQFF.

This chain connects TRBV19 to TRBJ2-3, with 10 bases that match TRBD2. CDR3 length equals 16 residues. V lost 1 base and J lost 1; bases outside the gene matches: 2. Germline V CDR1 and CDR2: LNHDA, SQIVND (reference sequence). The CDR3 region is CASSIVTSGGTDTQYF. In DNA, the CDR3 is TGTGCCAGTAGTATAGTCACTAGCGGGGGCACAGATACGCAGTATTTT.

The CDR3, as DNA: TGTGCCAGCAGCGTCCGACAGGGGGCAAATACGCAGTATTTT. It encodes CASSVRQGANTQYF. The chain has TRBV5-6 and TRBJ2-3, with 10 bases lining up with TRBD1. The CDR3 contains 14 residues. J gave up 7 bases and V 4 bases, and 6 bases lay outside the gene matches. CDR1 and CDR2 (germline): SGHDT, YYEEEE.

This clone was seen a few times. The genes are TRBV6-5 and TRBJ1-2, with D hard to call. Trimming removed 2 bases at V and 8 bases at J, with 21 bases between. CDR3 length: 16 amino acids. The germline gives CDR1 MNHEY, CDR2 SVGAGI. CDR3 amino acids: CASSYTISLGTWGYTF. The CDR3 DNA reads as TGTGCCAGCAGTTACACAATTAGTCTCGGAACGTGGGGCTACACCTTC.

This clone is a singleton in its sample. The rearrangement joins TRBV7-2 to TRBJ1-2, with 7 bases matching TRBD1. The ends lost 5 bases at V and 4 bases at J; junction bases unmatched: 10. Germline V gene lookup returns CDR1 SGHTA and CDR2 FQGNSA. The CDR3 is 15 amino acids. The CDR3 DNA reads TGTGCCAGCAGCAGGGGGTCGACAGGGACCTATGGCTACACCTTC. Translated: CASSRGSTGTYGYTF.

As DNA, the CDR3 is TGTGCCAGCAGCTCGGCCGGGACAGGGCCTCTCACTGAAGCTTTCTTT. Its translation is CASSSAGTGPLTEAFF. The V gene is TRBV7-2, the J gene TRBJ1-1; 9 positions agree with TRBD1. The CDR3 contains 16 residues. V was pared by 4 bases and J by 4 bases, with 10 bases of the junction left unmatched. Germline V lookup: CDR1 SGHTA, CDR2 FQGNSA.

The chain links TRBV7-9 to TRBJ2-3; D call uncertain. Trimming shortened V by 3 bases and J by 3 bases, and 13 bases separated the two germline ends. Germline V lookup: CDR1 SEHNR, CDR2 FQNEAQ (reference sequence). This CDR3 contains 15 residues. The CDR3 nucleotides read TGTGCCAGCAGCTTCTCGGACCCGAGGACAGATACGCAGTATTTT. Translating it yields CASSFSDPRTDTQYF.

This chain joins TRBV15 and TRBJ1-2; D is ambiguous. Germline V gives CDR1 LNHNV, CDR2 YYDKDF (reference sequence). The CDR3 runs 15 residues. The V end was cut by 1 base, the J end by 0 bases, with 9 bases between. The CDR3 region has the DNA TGTGCCACCAGCAGAGGCCGGGGATCTAACTATGGCTACACCTTC. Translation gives CATSRGRGSNYGYTF.

The CDR3 loop reads CASSFLVTGELFF. The CDR3 DNA is TGTGCCAGCAGCTTTTTGGTCACCGGGGAGCTGTTTTTT. This chain joins TRBV7-8 and TRBJ2-2; no clear D gene. CDR3 length: 13 residues. The V end was cut by 3 bases, the J end by 4 bases, with 6 bases between. The germline CDR1 and CDR2 sequences are SGHVS and FQNEAQ.

DNA for the CDR3: TGTGCCACGCGAGACACCAACACCGGGGAGCTGTTTTTT. As protein: CATRDTNTGELFF. V usage is TRBV6-1 and J usage is TRBJ2-2; D is undetermined. V gave up 10 bases and J gave up 2 bases, with 11 bases separating them. The CDR3 runs 13 residues. The germline V gene has CDR1 MNHNS and CDR2 SASEGT.

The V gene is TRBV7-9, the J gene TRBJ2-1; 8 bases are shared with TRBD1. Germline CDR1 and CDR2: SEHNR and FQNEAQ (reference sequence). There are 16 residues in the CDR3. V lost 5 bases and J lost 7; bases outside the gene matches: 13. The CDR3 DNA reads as TGTGCCAGCAGCCCCCGCGTGGGACAGGCAGGAAATGAGCAGTTCTTC. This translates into CASSPRVGQAGNEQFF. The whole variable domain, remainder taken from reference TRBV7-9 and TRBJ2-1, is DTGVSQNPRHKITKRGQNVTFRCDPISEHNRLYWYRQTLGQGPEFLTYFQNEAQLEKSRLLSDRFSAERPKGSFSTLEIQRTEQGDSAMYLCASSPRVGQAGNEQFFGPGTRLTVL.

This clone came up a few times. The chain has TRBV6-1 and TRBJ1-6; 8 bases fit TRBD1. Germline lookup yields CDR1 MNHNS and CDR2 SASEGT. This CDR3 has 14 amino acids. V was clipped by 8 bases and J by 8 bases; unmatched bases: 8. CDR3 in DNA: TGTGCCAGCCTTTATACGACAGGGGATTCACCCCTCCACTTT. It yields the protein CASLYTTGDSPLHF.

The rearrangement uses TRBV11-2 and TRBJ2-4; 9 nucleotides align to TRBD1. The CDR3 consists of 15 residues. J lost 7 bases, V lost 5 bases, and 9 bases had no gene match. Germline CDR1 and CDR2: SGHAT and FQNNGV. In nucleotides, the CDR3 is TGTGCCAGCAGCGATTATCGGGGGACAGGGAACATTCAGTACTTC. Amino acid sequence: CASSDYRGTGNIQYF.